A selection of T cell receptor beta chains follows, all from one sample in a study of PD-L1 blockade in urothelial cancer. The repertoire was sequenced with immunoSEQ multiplex PCR; TCRdb's copy has only in-frame clones and lacks some. The sample carries 130,000 or so clones, roughly 83% recorded once. The sample in question was PBMCs, obtained around atezolizumab (anti-PD-L1) treatment. The receptors shown here come from a man in his forties or fifties with urothelial cancer. Both conserved end residues are part of each CDR3. D genes are given only for firm matches. Only part of the rows carry a size: once, few, many, or a class if the clone is expanded.

D: NA; J: TRBJ1-2; size: NA; V: TRBV5-1; length: 15; CDR3: CASSLVVGGSNGYTF; DNA: TGCGCCAGCAGCTTGGTTGTAGGGGGAAGTAATGGCTACACCTTC
D: NA; J: TRBJ2-7; size: NA; V: TRBV19; length: 13; CDR3: CASSGQWFYEQYF; DNA: TGTGCCAGTAGCGGACAGTGGTTCTACGAGCAGTACTTC
D: NA; J: TRBJ1-6; size: NA; V: TRBV11-2; length: 16; CDR3: CASSLVRSSYNSPLHF; DNA: TGTGCCAGCAGCTTAGTCAGAAGCTCCTATAATTCACCCCTCCACTTT
D: TRBD1; J: TRBJ2-7; size: NA; V: TRBV5-6; length: 14; CDR3: CASSPTGALYEQYF; DNA: TGTGCCAGCAGCCCGACAGGGGCCCTCTACGAGCAGTACTTC
D: NA; J: TRBJ1-2; size: NA; V: TRBV7-7; length: 14; CDR3: CASSSPGTFYGYTF; DNA: TGTGCTAGCAGCTCGCCAGGGACATTTTATGGCTACACCTTC
D: TRBD2; J: TRBJ2-7; size: NA; V: TRBV27; length: 15; CDR3: CASSSPAAGAYEQYF; DNA: TGTGCCAGCAGTTCGCCTGCGGCGGGGGCCTACGAGCAGTACTTC
D: NA; J: TRBJ1-6; size: NA; V: TRBV7-9; length: 16; CDR3: CASSPGGGGSNSPLHF; DNA: TGTGCCAGCAGCCCGGGGGGGGGTGGTTCAAATTCACCCCTCCACTTT
D: NA; J: TRBJ2-1; size: NA; V: TRBV9; length: 15; CDR3: CASSVASGHPNEQFF; DNA: TGTGCCAGCAGCGTAGCCAGTGGACACCCTAATGAGCAGTTCTTC
D: TRBD2; J: TRBJ2-1; size: NA; V: TRBV4-2; length: 13; CDR3: CASSPGTTGEQFF; DNA: TGTGCCAGCAGCCCTGGGACTACCGGTGAGCAGTTCTTC
D: TRBD1; J: TRBJ1-4; size: once; V: TRBV7-9; length: 15; CDR3: CASSFSDRGREKLFF; DNA: TGTGCCAGCAGCTTTTCGGACAGGGGTCGTGAAAAACTGTTTTTT
D: NA; J: TRBJ2-7; size: few; V: TRBV7-9; length: 13; CDR3: CASSLEQGYEQYF; DNA: TGTGCCAGCAGCTTAGAGCAGGGTTACGAGCAGTACTTC
D: TRBD1; J: TRBJ2-2; size: once; V: TRBV9; length: 16; CDR3: CASSVVGQVNTGELFF; DNA: TGTGCCAGCAGCGTAGTGGGACAGGTGAACACCGGGGAGCTGTTTTTT
D: NA; J: TRBJ2-1; size: NA; V: TRBV5-1; length: 17; CDR3: CASSFAYGGTPYNEQFF; DNA: TGCGCCAGCAGCTTCGCATACGGGGGTACCCCCTACAATGAGCAGTTCTTC
D: NA; J: TRBJ1-2; size: NA; V: TRBV19; length: 13; CDR3: CASSRDRFWGYTF; DNA: TGTGCCAGTAGTAGAGACAGGTTCTGGGGCTACACCTTC
D: TRBD2; J: TRBJ2-5; size: NA; V: TRBV5-4; length: 15; CDR3: CASTKAGVGGETQYF; DNA: TGTGCCAGCACAAAAGCGGGAGTTGGTGGAGAGACCCAGTACTTC
D: TRBD1; J: TRBJ2-1; size: once; V: TRBV19; length: 15; CDR3: CASSTGQGGVGEQFF; DNA: TGTGCCAGTAGTACCGGACAGGGAGGCGTAGGTGAGCAGTTCTTC
D: TRBD2; J: TRBJ2-1; size: once; V: TRBV5-5; length: 16; CDR3: CANARSLAGARGEQFF; DNA: TGTGCCAACGCAAGATCACTAGCGGGAGCTAGGGGTGAGCAGTTCTTC
D: NA; J: TRBJ2-3; size: NA; V: TRBV7-2; length: 12; CDR3: CASSPYTDTQYF; DNA: TGTGCCAGCAGCCCCTATACAGATACGCAGTATTTT
D: TRBD2; J: TRBJ2-5; size: few; V: TRBV19; length: 18; CDR3: CASSRGTSGSVNQETQYF; DNA: TGTGCCAGTAGTCGAGGGACTAGCGGGAGTGTGAACCAAGAGACCCAGTACTTC
D: TRBD2; J: TRBJ2-7; size: NA; V: TRBV11-2; length: 14; CDR3: CASSLELAGTEQYF; DNA: TGTGCCAGCAGCTTGGAACTAGCGGGCACAGAGCAGTACTTC
D: NA; J: TRBJ1-4; size: once; V: TRBV7-9; length: 15; CDR3: CASSFERATNEKLFF; DNA: TGTGCCAGCAGCTTTGAGCGCGCAACTAATGAAAAACTGTTTTTT